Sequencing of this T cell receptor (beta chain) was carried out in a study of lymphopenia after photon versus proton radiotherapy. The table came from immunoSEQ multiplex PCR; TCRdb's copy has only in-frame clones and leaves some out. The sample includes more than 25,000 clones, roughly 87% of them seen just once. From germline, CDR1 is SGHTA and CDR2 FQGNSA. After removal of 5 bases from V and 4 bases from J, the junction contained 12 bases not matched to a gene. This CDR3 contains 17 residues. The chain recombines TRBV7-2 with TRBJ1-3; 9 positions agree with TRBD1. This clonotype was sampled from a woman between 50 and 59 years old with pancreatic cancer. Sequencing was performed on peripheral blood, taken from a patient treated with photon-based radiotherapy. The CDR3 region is CASSIPGQGNTGNTIYF. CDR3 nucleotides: TGTGCCAGCAGCATTCCGGGACAGGGTAATACCGGAAACACCATATATTTT. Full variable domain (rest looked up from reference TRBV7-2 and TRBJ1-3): GAGVSQSPSNKVTEKGKDVELRCDPISGHTALYWYRQSLGQGLEFLIYFQGNSAPDKSGLPSDRFSAERTGGSVSTLTIQRTQQEDSAVYLCASSIPGQGNTGNTIYFGEGSWLTVV.